These T cell receptor beta chains were read from a single sample in a study of T cell responses to AZD1222 COVID-19 vaccine. Using immunoSEQ multiplex PCR, the repertoire was profiled, and TCRdb retains in-frame clones only, with some absent. Here the sample spans 200,000 to 250,000 clones, about 93% being singletons. The starting material was peripheral blood, obtained on day 0 of MenACWY control vaccination. These receptors all stem from an adult in good health. The CDR3 runs from the conserved cysteine through the conserved F or W. D genes are given only for firm matches. The size field is filled for only some rows; it gives once, few, many or a size class.

v_call	cdr3_length	d_call	clone_size	j_call	cdr3_aa	cdr3_nt
TRBV30	12	TRBD1	NA	TRBJ1-1	CAWSRGRTEAFF	TGTGCCTGGAGTAGGGGGCGGACTGAAGCTTTCTTT
TRBV3-1/TRBV3-2	16	TRBD2	NA	TRBJ2-3	CASSRLAGGSTDTQYF	TGTGCCAGCAGTCGACTGGCGGGGGGGTCCACAGATACGCAGTATTTT
TRBV13	15	NA	once	TRBJ1-4	CASSSDIGGDEKLFF	TGTGCCAGCAGCTCCGACATCGGCGGAGATGAAAAACTGTTTTTT
TRBV6-5	14	NA	NA	TRBJ1-2	CASSYSSREYGYTF	TGTGCCAGCAGTTACTCGAGTAGGGAGTATGGCTACACCTTC
TRBV5-1	14	TRBD1	NA	TRBJ2-5	CASGQRTGRETQYF	TGCGCCAGCGGACAGCGGACAGGGCGAGAGACCCAGTACTTC
TRBV5-4	13	TRBD1	NA	TRBJ1-4	CASATGLNEKLFF	TGTGCCAGCGCGACAGGGCTTAATGAAAAACTGTTTTTT
TRBV7-9	16	NA	once	TRBJ1-1	CASSLGFTPPGSEAFF	TGTGCCAGCAGCTTAGGGTTTACCCCCCCGGGGAGTGAAGCTTTCTTT
TRBV15	14	NA	NA	TRBJ2-3	CATSRAPAPDTQYF	TGTGCCACCAGCAGGGCCCCGGCACCAGATACGCAGTATTTT
TRBV10-3	13	NA	NA	TRBJ1-3	CAISGGHPTTIYF	TGTGCCATCAGTGGGGGGCACCCCACCACCATATATTTT
TRBV6-1	15	TRBD1	NA	TRBJ1-4	CASSEALQGRGKLFF	TGTGCCAGCAGTGAAGCGCTACAGGGGAGGGGAAAACTGTTTTTT
TRBV18	14	TRBD1	once	TRBJ1-2	CASSAGQGPHGYTF	TGTGCCAGCTCAGCCGGACAGGGTCCCCACGGCTACACCTTC
TRBV4-2	15	TRBD1	NA	TRBJ2-7	CASSQGGTGYLQQYF	TGTGCCAGCAGCCAAGGAGGGACAGGATACCTACAGCAGTACTTC
TRBV3-1/TRBV3-2	13	NA	NA	TRBJ1-5	CASSQTGYQPQHF	TGTGCCAGCAGCCAAACGGGGTATCAGCCCCAGCATTTT
TRBV6-5	15	NA	NA	TRBJ1-4	CASSLGGGGDEKLFF	TGTGCCAGCAGTTTGGGCGGGGGAGGGGATGAAAAACTGTTTTTT